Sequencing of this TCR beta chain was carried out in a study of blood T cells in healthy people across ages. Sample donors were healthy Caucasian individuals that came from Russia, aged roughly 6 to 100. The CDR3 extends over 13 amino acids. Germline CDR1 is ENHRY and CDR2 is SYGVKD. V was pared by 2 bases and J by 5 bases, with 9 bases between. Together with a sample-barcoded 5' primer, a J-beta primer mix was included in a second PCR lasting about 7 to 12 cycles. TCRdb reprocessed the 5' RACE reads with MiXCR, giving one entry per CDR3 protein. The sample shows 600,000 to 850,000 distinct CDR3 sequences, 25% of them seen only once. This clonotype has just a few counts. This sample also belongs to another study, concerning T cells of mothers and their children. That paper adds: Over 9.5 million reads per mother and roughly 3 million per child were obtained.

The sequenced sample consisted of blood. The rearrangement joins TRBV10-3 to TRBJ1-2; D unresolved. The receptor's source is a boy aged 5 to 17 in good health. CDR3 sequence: CAISETEGYGYTF. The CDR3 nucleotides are TGTGCCATCAGTGAGACTGAAGGGTATGGCTACACCTTC.